Shown below are 28 T cell receptor beta chains from a single sample sequenced in a study of cytomegalovirus exposure and HLA in healthy donors. With 60 Vbeta and 13 Jbeta primers, the PCR was carried out. This table comes from immunoSEQ multiplex PCR, and its TCRdb copy is limited to in-frame clones, with some not included. Here the sample spans approximately 69,000 clones, 60% to 75% being singletons. Sequencing was performed on PBMCs. The receptor set was obtained from a man in his forties in good health and CMV-seropositive.

The rearrangement uses TRBV28 and TRBJ1-2; maybe TRBD1 (5 bases). Between the trimmed V and J ends, which lost 7 bases and 7 bases, there was a span of 22 bases. CDR3 length equals 15 residues. In germline, CDR1 is MDHEN, CDR2 SYDVKM. CDR3: CASTNIRDSPPGYTF. CDR3 nucleotides: TGTGCCAGCACTAATATTCGGGACTCTCCCCCTGGCTACACCTTC.

The chain recombines TRBV27 with TRBJ1-2, with D possibly being TRBD1 (6 bases). Germline V CDR1 and CDR2: MNHEY, SMNVEV (reference sequence). Trimming stripped 5 bases from V and 4 bases from J, with 11 bases between. CDR3 length: 13 amino acids. CDR3 nucleotide sequence: TGTGCCAGCAGTCCGGGGACACCCTATGGCTACACCTTC. Protein product: CASSPGTPYGYTF.

In regard to this clone: Distinct nucleotide sequences in the sample also encode this CDR3. The CDR3 coding sequence is TGTGCCAGCAGTTGGGACAGAAACTATGGCTACACCTTC. As protein: CASSWDRNYGYTF. The chain joins TRBV28 to TRBJ1-2, with 7 nucleotides matching TRBD1. Germline lookup yields CDR1 MDHEN and CDR2 SYDVKM. The CDR3 has 13 amino acids. J lost 2 bases, V lost 4 bases, and 1 base had no gene match.

The V call is TRBV5-6, the J call TRBJ2-1; no reliable D call. The CDR3 sequence is 16 residues long. Germline CDR1 is SGHDT and CDR2 is YYEEEE. V was shortened by 4 bases and J by 0 bases, with 14 bases between the two germline ends. The CDR3 reads CASSLGYASSYNEQFF. The DNA for the CDR3 is TGTGCCAGCAGCCTCGGGTACGCTAGCTCCTACAATGAGCAGTTCTTC.

The chain couples TRBV19 to TRBJ2-1, with a possible D match to TRBD1 (5 bases). The CDR3 extends over 14 amino acids. V was trimmed by 7 bases and J by 2 bases, leaving 12 bases between them. CDR1 LNHDA and CDR2 SQIVND come from the germline V gene (reference sequence). The CDR3 is CASKRQGAYNEQFF. The CDR3 DNA reads as TGTGCCAGTAAACGGCAGGGCGCCTACAATGAGCAGTTCTTC.

The J gene is TRBJ2-7, the V gene TRBV5-6, with 7 bases identical to TRBD1. J lost 5 bases, V lost 4 bases, and 12 bases had no gene match. The V gene's germline CDR1 is SGHDT and CDR2 YYEEEE. The CDR3 runs 15 residues. The CDR3: CASSHYRGKTHEQYF. The CDR3 coding sequence is TGTGCCAGCAGCCATTACAGGGGCAAGACGCACGAGCAGTACTTC.

V and J are TRBV5-5 and TRBJ1-1, with a possible D match to TRBD1 (6 bases). The CDR3 length is 14 residues. Trimming stripped 5 bases from V and 5 bases from J, with 16 bases between. The germline V gene encodes CDR1 SGHKS and CDR2 YYEKEE (reference sequence). Here the CDR3 DNA reads TGTGCCAGCAGTCCTGGGACAAGGGGAACTGAAGCTTTCTTT. Amino acids: CASSPGTRGTEAFF.

This sequence joins TRBV2 and TRBJ2-5, with 8 bases identical to TRBD1. The DNA end is more similar to TRBJ2-7, so the J call may be wrong. The CDR3 consists of 14 residues. CDR1 is SNHLY, CDR2 FYNNEI, per germline. This CDR3 reads CASILTGAPNEQYF. The CDR3 coding sequence is TGTGCCAGCATTTTGACAGGGGCTCCCAACGAGCAGTACTTC.

This clone appeared a few times. The chain is built from TRBV27 and TRBJ2-1; 9 bases map to TRBD1. The CDR3 runs to 19 residues. Germline CDR1 MNHEY, CDR2 SMNVEV (reference sequence). J lost 0 bases, V lost 4 bases, and 13 bases had no gene match. CDR3 DNA: TGTGCCAGCAGTTCCATGGGACAGGGTATCGGGTACTCCTACAATGAGCAGTTCTTC. Translation: CASSSMGQGIGYSYNEQFF.

The chain links TRBV5-6 to TRBJ2-1, with TRBD1 identical over 7 bases. This CDR3 comprises 15 residues. V shed 2 bases and J 4 bases; nucleotides not matched to a gene: 6. Germline V CDR1 and CDR2: SGHDT, YYEEEE. This CDR3 is CASSFTGVRYNEQFF. The CDR3 coding sequence is TGTGCCAGCAGCTTCACAGGGGTTCGATACAATGAGCAGTTCTTC.

The V and J genes are TRBV9 and TRBJ2-4, with TRBD1 matching over 7 bases. The CDR3 contains 15 residues. J gave up 4 bases and V 4 bases, and 8 bases lay outside the gene matches. Germline V gives CDR1 SGDLS, CDR2 YYNGEE. This chain's CDR3 is CASSPDRDGKNIQYF. CDR3 DNA sequence: TGTGCCAGCAGCCCCGACAGGGACGGGAAAAACATTCAGTACTTC.

This clone turned up a few times. This chain links TRBV6-5 with TRBJ1-2, with 7 bases fitting TRBD1. Germline values: CDR1 MNHEY, CDR2 SVGAGI. V lost 5 bases and J lost 6; bases outside the gene matches: 3. This CDR3 comprises 12 residues. CDR3 in amino acids: CASSLTGDGYTF. The CDR3 coding sequence is TGTGCCAGCAGTCTTACAGGGGATGGCTACACCTTC.

This clone was seen a handful of times. V gene TRBV2 combines with J gene TRBJ1-6; 7 bases align to TRBD1. CDR3 size: 12 residues. V shed 6 bases and J 13 bases; nucleotides not matched to a gene: 6. Germline loops: CDR1 SNHLY, CDR2 FYNNEI. CDR3 nucleotides: TGTGCCAGCAGCGACAGGGCCGATCCCCTCCACTTT. As protein: CASSDRADPLHF.

The CDR3, as DNA: TGTGCCAGTAGTAAAGACAATAACTATGGCTACACCTTC. It yields the protein CASSKDNNYGYTF. The genes are TRBV19 and TRBJ1-2; D gene unclear. Trimming shortened V by 4 bases and J by 1 base, and 7 bases separated the two germline ends. This CDR3 region has 13 residues. Germline V CDR1 and CDR2: LNHDA, SQIVND (reference sequence).

The chain couples TRBV6-1 to TRBJ1-5, with a tentative D call TRBD1 (5 bases). The V end lost 0 bases, the J end lost 5 bases, and 14 bases lay between the germline ends. CDR3 length: 16 amino acids. In germline, CDR1 is MNHNS, CDR2 SASEGT. The CDR3 region is CASSEARRVRDQPQHF. CDR3 coding DNA: TGTGCCAGCAGTGAAGCGCGCAGGGTAAGGGATCAGCCCCAGCATTTT.

The J gene is TRBJ1-2, the V gene TRBV30; D remains unclear. Germline V CDR1 and CDR2: GTSNPN, SVGIG (reference sequence). Trimming cost V 2 bases and J 4 bases, with 8 bases left between them. There are 12 residues in the CDR3. CDR3 sequence reads: CAWSYSSYGYTF. DNA for the CDR3: TGTGCCTGGAGTTATTCTAGCTATGGCTACACCTTC.

The rearrangement uses TRBV10-3 and TRBJ2-3; TRBD2 matches at 7 bases. Losses at the gene ends were 6 bases for V and 4 bases for J; bases not matched to a gene: 10. The V gene's germline CDR1 is ENHRY and CDR2 SYGVKD. The CDR3 is made up of 15 amino acids. Written as DNA, the CDR3 is TGTGCCATCAGGGAACTTGGTGGGGGGGCAGATACGCAGTATTTT. The encoded protein is CAIRELGGGADTQYF.

The chain recombines TRBV28 with TRBJ2-1; tentative D call: TRBD1 (6 bases). Germline V gene sequence: CDR1 MDHEN, CDR2 SYDVKM. CDR3 length equals 18 residues. V was shortened by 4 bases and J by 7 bases, with 26 bases between the two germline ends. The CDR3 loop reads CASSSWRMSGASSNEQFF. CDR3 DNA: TGTGCCAGCAGTTCGTGGAGAATGTCAGGGGCGAGTAGTAATGAGCAGTTCTTC.

This clone has just a few counts. This chain connects TRBV7-9 to TRBJ2-1; TRBD2 aligns across 11 bases. Germline CDR1 SEHNR, CDR2 FQNEAQ (reference sequence). V was clipped by 5 bases and J by 6 bases; unmatched bases: 12. This CDR3 is 17 amino acids long. The CDR3 loop is CASSPTRTSGHINEQFF. CDR3 sequence (DNA): TGTGCCAGCAGCCCGACGAGGACTAGCGGGCATATCAATGAGCAGTTCTTC.

This chain links TRBV7-8 with TRBJ1-4; a weak D match, TRBD1 (5 bases). Trimming cost V 3 bases and J 2 bases, with 16 bases left between them. The CDR3 runs to 17 residues. Germline CDR1 and CDR2: SGHVS and FQNEAQ. DNA of the CDR3: TGTGCCAGCAGCTTGGGGGGTTTAGGGACGACTAATGAAAAACTGTTTTTT. Translated, it gives CASSLGGLGTTNEKLFF.

The chain is built from TRBV4-2 and TRBJ2-5; 8 nucleotides match TRBD2. The ends lost 4 bases at V and 3 bases at J; junction bases unmatched: 10. The CDR3 is 16 residues long. Germline V gene sequence: CDR1 LGHNA, CDR2 YNFKEQ. The CDR3 spells CASSPLIAGWEETQYF. DNA of the CDR3: TGTGCCAGCAGCCCGCTGATAGCGGGGTGGGAAGAGACCCAGTACTTC.

J is TRBJ1-6 and V is TRBV18, with D unclear. Deletions cut 5 bases from V and 7 bases from J, with 12 bases between. Germline V lookup: CDR1 KGHSH, CDR2 LQKENI. CDR3 length: 14 residues. This CDR3 is CASSSGRGNSPLHF. CDR3 bases: TGTGCCAGCTCATCCGGACGGGGAAATTCACCCCTCCACTTT.

V usage is TRBV18 and J usage is TRBJ1-1; D unclear. Germline loops: CDR1 KGHSH, CDR2 LQKENI. V lost 2 bases, J lost 4 bases, and 8 bases lay in between. This CDR3 contains 13 residues. The CDR3 DNA reads TGTGCCAGCTCACCATTTGAGCGCACTGAAGCTTTCTTT. This translates into CASSPFERTEAFF.

The chain uses TRBV30 and TRBJ1-1; D is perhaps TRBD1 (5 bases). The germline gives CDR1 GTSNPN, CDR2 SVGIG (reference sequence). The CDR3 consists of 12 residues. V lost 0 bases and J 11 bases, leaving 13 bases between the germline ends. CDR3 nucleotide sequence: TGTGCCTGGAGTGTACCCGGGAGGGACGCTTTCTTT. Translation gives CAWSVPGRDAFF.

As concerns this clone: Other DNA sequences from this sample encode an identical CDR3 as well. The chain recombines TRBV7-9 with TRBJ1-2; D is undetermined. From germline, CDR1 is SEHNR and CDR2 FQNEAQ (reference sequence). The V gene lost 2 bases and the J gene lost 5 bases, with 6 bases spanning the gap. The CDR3 has 12 amino acids. The CDR3 is CASSLNGYGYTF. CDR3 sequence (DNA): TGTGCCAGCAGCTTAAACGGGTATGGCTACACCTTC.

This chain links TRBV11-2 with TRBJ2-1, with 11 bases identical to TRBD2. Unmatched junction bases numbered 11, after V lost 4 bases and J lost 9 bases. The CDR3 totals 16 residues. Germline loops: CDR1 SGHAT, CDR2 FQNNGV. CDR3 region: CASSSETSGGRGEQFF. CDR3 sequence (DNA): TGTGCCAGCAGCTCCGAAACTAGCGGGGGCCGGGGTGAGCAGTTCTTC. The full variable domain, in which reference TRBV11-2 and TRBJ2-1 provide the parts outside the CDR3, is EAGVAQSPRYKIIEKRQSVAFWCNPISGHATLYWYQQILGQGPKLLIQFQNNGVVDDSQLPKDRFSAERLKGVDSTLKIQPAKLEDSAVYLCASSSETSGGRGEQFFGPGTRLTVL.

This clone was observed many times. The chain employs TRBV7-9 and TRBJ2-5, with D possibly being TRBD1 (7 bases). The DNA end is more similar to TRBJ2-7, so the J call may be wrong. Germline CDR1 and CDR2: SEHNR and FQNEAQ (reference sequence). The CDR3 has 15 amino acids. CDR3 in DNA: TGTGCCAGCAGCCAGAGGGGCAGGGGGGCCTACGAGCAGTACTTC. This translates into CASSQRGRGAYEQYF.

The chain employs TRBV7-8 and TRBJ1-2; TRBD1 agrees at 10 bases. This CDR3 spans 14 amino acids. The ends lost 4 bases at V and 6 bases at J; junction bases unmatched: 5. Germline loops: CDR1 SGHVS, CDR2 FQNEAQ. In DNA, the CDR3 is TGTGCCAGCAGCTCAACCGGGACAGGGGATGGCTACACCTTC. This gives the protein CASSSTGTGDGYTF.